This T cell receptor (beta chain) was obtained from a study of shared clonotypes between healthy human individuals. Broader study findings: Rarefaction indicated that sorted-subset sequencing remained incomplete although depth was large.

There are 17 residues in the CDR3. V dropped 3 bases and J dropped 4; count of bases not matched to a gene: 15. CDR1 and CDR2 from the germline V gene are SGHRS and YFSETQ. Notes on this clone: Its antigen remains unidentified.

CD45RO+ cells went into CD8 memory alongside CCR7-negative CD45RA+ TemRA cells. In the original processing: Filtering of immunoSEQ junctional sequences could not match full-length read filtering. Profiling relied on immunoSEQ multiplex PCR, and the TCRdb table lists in-frame clones only, not all of them. D and trimming were read from the DNA, whereas the V and J calls and clone size are those reported in that table. The table lists fewer than 850,000 clones, about 90% of them singletons. This TCR was recovered from a man aged 18 to 29 in good health. Some clones in this sample may be carry-over from other donors' samples. This chain connects TRBV5-1 to TRBJ2-5; 7 nucleotides agree with TRBD2. Sequencing was done on a sample of memory CD8+ T cells from PBMCs. As to subset: CD45RO+ cells pooled with CCR7-negative TemRA cells. CDR3 loop: CASSSGTMGLYRETQYF. CDR3 DNA sequence: TGCGCCAGCAGCTCCGGGACTATGGGTCTATACCGAGAGACCCAGTACTTC.